These 5 T cell receptor beta chains share one sample of origin, sequenced in a study of blood T cell repertoires in COVID-19. Generated by immunoSEQ multiplex PCR, the TCRdb table keeps only in-frame clones and is missing some. The table has approximately 150,000 clones, around 84% seen once. Sequencing was carried out using peripheral blood. These TCRs come from a woman older than 75 with acute or convalescent COVID-19.

The rearrangement joins TRBV5-1 to TRBJ1-3; D remains unclear. The CDR3 sequence is 14 residues long. V was clipped by 5 bases and J by 2 bases, with 11 bases between them. CDR1 is SGHRS, CDR2 YFSETQ, per germline. CDR3 protein: CASRDGGAGNTIYF. The CDR3 nucleotides read TGCGCCAGCAGGGACGGCGGGGCTGGAAACACCATATATTTT. Drawing the rest from reference TRBV5-1 and TRBJ1-3, the complete variable domain is KAGVTQTPRYLIKTRGQQVTLSCSPISGHRSVSWYQQTPGQGLQFLFEYFSETQRNKGNFPGRFSGRQFSNSRSEMNVSTLELGDSALYLCASRDGGAGNTIYFGEGSWLTVV.

The chain combines TRBV3-1 (or the pseudogene TRBV3-2) with TRBJ2-7, with 11 bases matching TRBD2. With 6 bases clipped from V and 1 base from J, the junction kept 8 bases outside the gene matches. The CDR3 is 16 amino acids. Germline V gene sequence: CDR1 LGHDT, CDR2 YNNKEL (reference sequence). CDR3 protein: CASSLLSGGASYEQYF. The DNA of the CDR3 is TGTGCCAGCAGTCTTCTTAGCGGGGGGGCGTCCTACGAGCAGTACTTC.

The J gene is TRBJ2-5, the V gene TRBV7-2, with 7 bases lining up with TRBD2. The V segment lost 1 base and the J segment 5 bases; nucleotides outside the gene matches: 16. The CDR3 totals 18 residues. In germline, CDR1 is SGHTA, CDR2 FQGNSA. DNA for the CDR3: TGTGCCAGCAGCTTAGGTCACCCGCAGGGTTTGGGAGGGGAGACCCAGTACTTC. This codes for CASSLGHPQGLGGETQYF.

Only a few counts were recorded for this clone. This chain links TRBV3-1 (or the pseudogene TRBV3-2) with TRBJ1-1; D is possibly TRBD1 (5 bases). V shed 2 bases and J shed 4 bases, with 11 bases lying between them. The V gene's germline CDR1 is LGHDT and CDR2 YNNKEL (reference sequence). The CDR3 is 14 residues long. CDR3 sequence reads: CASSQYTGGTEAFF. CDR3 DNA: TGTGCCAGCAGCCAATACACGGGGGGCACTGAAGCTTTCTTT.

The gene calls are TRBV11-2 and TRBJ2-2; D unclear. The V gene lost 0 bases and the J gene lost 3 bases, with 8 bases spanning the gap. Germline V CDR1 and CDR2: SGHAT, FQNNGV. The CDR3 totals 15 residues. The CDR3 DNA follows: TGTGCCAGCAGCTTAGACAGGTCCCACACCGGGGAGCTGTTTTTT. Encoded protein: CASSLDRSHTGELFF. Complete variable domain (other parts from reference TRBV11-2 and TRBJ2-2): EAGVAQSPRYKIIEKRQSVAFWCNPISGHATLYWYQQILGQGPKLLIQFQNNGVVDDSQLPKDRFSAERLKGVDSTLKIQPAKLEDSAVYLCASSLDRSHTGELFFGEGSRLTVL.